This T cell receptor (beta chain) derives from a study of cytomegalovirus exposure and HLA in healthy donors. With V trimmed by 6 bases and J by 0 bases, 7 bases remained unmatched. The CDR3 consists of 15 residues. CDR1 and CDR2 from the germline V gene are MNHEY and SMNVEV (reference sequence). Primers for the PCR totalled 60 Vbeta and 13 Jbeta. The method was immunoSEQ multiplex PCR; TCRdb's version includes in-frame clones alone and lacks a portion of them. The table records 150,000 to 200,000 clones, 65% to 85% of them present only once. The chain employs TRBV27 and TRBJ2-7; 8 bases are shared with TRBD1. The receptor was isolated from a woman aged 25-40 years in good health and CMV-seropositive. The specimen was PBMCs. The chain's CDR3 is CASSPDRGLSYEQYF. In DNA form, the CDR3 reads TGTGCCAGCAGCCCCGACAGGGGCCTCTCCTACGAGCAGTACTTC.